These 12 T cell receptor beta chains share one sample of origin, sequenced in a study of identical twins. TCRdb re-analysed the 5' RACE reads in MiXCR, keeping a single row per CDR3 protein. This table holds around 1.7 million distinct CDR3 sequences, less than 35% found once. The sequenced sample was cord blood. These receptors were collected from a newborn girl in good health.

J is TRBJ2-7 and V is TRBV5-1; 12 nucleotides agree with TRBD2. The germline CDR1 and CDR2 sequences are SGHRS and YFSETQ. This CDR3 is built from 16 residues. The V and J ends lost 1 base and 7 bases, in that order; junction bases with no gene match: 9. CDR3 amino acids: CASSLLGTSGLNEQYF. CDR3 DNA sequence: TGCGCCAGCAGCTTGCTAGGGACTAGCGGGCTGAATGAGCAGTACTTC.

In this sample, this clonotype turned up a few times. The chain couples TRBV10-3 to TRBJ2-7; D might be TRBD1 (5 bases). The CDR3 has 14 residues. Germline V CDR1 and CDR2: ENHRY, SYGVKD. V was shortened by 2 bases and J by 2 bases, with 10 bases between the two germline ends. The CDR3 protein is CAISEEKGPYEQYF. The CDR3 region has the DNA TGTGCCATCAGTGAGGAGAAGGGGCCCTACGAGCAGTACTTC.

For the CDR3, the DNA is TGTGCCAGCAGTTTAGGGACAGGGATTGAAGAGACCCAGTACTTC. The encoded protein is CASSLGTGIEETQYF. The rearrangement uses TRBV12-3 or TRBV12-4 and TRBJ2-5, with 8 bases identical to TRBD1. The length of the CDR3 is 15 residues. J gave up 3 bases and V 1 base, and 4 bases lay outside the gene matches.

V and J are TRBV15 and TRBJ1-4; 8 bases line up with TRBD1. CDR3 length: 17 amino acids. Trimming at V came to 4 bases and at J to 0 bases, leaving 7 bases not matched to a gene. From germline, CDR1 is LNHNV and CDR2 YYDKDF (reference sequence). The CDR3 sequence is CATSIDRGLTTNEKLFF. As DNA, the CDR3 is TGTGCCACCAGCATCGACAGGGGCCTGACAACTAATGAAAAACTGTTTTTT.

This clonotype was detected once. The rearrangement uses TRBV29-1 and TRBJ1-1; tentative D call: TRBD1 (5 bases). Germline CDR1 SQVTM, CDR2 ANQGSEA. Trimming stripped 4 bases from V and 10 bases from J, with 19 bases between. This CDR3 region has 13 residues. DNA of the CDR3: TGCAGCGTTGTATACCGCAGGGAGGCTGCAGCTTTCTTT. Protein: CSVVYRREAAAFF.

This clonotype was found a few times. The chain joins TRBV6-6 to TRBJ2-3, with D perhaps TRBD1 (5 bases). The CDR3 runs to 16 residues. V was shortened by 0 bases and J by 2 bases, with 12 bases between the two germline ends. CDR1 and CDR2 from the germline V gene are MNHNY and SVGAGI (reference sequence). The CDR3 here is CASSYSRGHATDTQYF. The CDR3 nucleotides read TGTGCCAGCAGTTACTCAAGGGGCCACGCCACAGATACGCAGTATTTT.

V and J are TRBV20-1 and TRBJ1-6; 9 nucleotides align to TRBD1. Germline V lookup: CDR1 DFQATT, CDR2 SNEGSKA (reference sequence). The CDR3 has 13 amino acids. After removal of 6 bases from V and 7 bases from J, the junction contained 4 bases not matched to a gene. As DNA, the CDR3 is TGCAGTGCCCTCGACAGGGGGAATTCACCCCTCCACTTT. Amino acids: CSALDRGNSPLHF.

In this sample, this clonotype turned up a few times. CDR3 sequence: CASSLSPPRPYNEQFF. As DNA, the CDR3 is TGTGCCAGCAGTTTATCCCCCCCTAGACCGTACAATGAGCAGTTCTTC. The chain employs TRBV27 and TRBJ2-1; D call uncertain. This CDR3 has 16 amino acids. CDR1 and CDR2 from the germline V gene are MNHEY and SMNVEV (reference sequence). Deletions cut 0 bases from V and 4 bases from J, with 13 bases between.

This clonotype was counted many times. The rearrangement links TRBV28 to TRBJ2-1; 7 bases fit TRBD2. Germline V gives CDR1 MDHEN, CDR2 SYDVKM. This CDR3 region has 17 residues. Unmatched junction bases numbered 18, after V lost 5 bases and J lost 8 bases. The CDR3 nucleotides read TGTGCCAGCAGTCTCCCAACCCCCTTTGCGGGAGTCGATGAGCAGTTCTTC. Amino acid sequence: CASSLPTPFAGVDEQFF.

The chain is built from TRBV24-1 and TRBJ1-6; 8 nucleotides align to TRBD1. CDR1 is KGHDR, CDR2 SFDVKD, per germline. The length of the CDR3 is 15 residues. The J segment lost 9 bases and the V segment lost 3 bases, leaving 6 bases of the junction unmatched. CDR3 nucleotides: TGTGCCACCAGTGATGGAGGACAGGGTGGTTCACCCCTCCACTTT. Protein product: CATSDGGQGGSPLHF.

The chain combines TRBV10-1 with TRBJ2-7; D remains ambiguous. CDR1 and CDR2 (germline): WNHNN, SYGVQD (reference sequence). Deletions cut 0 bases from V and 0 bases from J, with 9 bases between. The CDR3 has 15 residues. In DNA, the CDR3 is TGCGCCAGCAGTGAGTCTGGCGGAGCCTCCTACGAGCAGTACTTC. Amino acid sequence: CASSESGGASYEQYF.

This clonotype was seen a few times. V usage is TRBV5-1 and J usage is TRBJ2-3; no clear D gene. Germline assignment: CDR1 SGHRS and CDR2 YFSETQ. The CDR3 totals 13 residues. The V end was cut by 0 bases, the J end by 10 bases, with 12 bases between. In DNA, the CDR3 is TGCGCCAGCAGCTTGGCCTCCCCAGAAGCGCAGTATTTT. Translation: CASSLASPEAQYF. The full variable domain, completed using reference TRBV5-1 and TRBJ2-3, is KAGVTQTPRYLIKTRGQQVTLSCSPISGHRSVSWYQQTPGQGLQFLFEYFSETQRNKGNFPGRFSGRQFSNSRSEMNVSTLELGDSALYLCASSLASPEAQYFGPGTRLTVL.